The 24 T cell receptor beta chains below come from one sample, sequenced in a study of blood T cell repertoires in COVID-19. Profiling relied on immunoSEQ multiplex PCR, and the TCRdb table lists in-frame clones only, not all of them. The sample lists over 200,000 clones, about nine tenths seen once, with around 10% in the top ten. The sequenced sample consisted of peripheral blood. The receptors here all came from a man between 45 and 60 years old with COVID-19, enrolled during active disease.

J is TRBJ1-2 and V is TRBV27; 8 nucleotides line up with TRBD1. Germline CDR1 and CDR2: MNHEY and SMNVEV (reference sequence). The length of the CDR3 is 15 residues. The V segment lost 7 bases and the J segment 1 base; nucleotides outside the gene matches: 8. The DNA for the CDR3 is TGTGCCAGCAAAGACAGGGGTACAGTTAACTATGGCTACACCTTC. This encodes CASKDRGTVNYGYTF.

Concerning this clone itself: A far larger clone is one base from this, pointing to a likely read error. The chain uses TRBV27 and TRBJ1-2; no firm D call. Germline lookup yields CDR1 MNHEY and CDR2 SMNVEV (reference sequence). The CDR3 loop spans 14 amino acids. The CDR3 reads CASSPQRAPYDYTF. CDR3 coding DNA: TGTGCCAGCAGTCCCCAGAGGGCCCCCTATGACTACACCTTC.

The chain uses TRBV7-9 and TRBJ1-5; 7 bases match TRBD1. The germline V gene encodes CDR1 SEHNR and CDR2 FQNEAQ (reference sequence). With 1 base clipped from V and 2 bases from J, the junction kept 5 bases outside the gene matches. The CDR3 spans 16 residues. In DNA, the CDR3 is TGTGCCAGCAGCTTAGAGGCAGGGGGAGGCAATCAGCCCCAGCATTTT. It codes for CASSLEAGGGNQPQHF.

Regarding this clone: Relative to the germline gene, one junction end is altered; a read error may explain this. J is TRBJ2-7 and V is TRBV18, with 9 positions matching TRBD1. The CDR3 consists of 15 residues. Looked up from germline, CDR1 is KGHSH and CDR2 is LQKENI. The CDR3 sequence is CASSPPRDRDYEQYF. For the CDR3, the DNA is TGTGCCAGCTCTCCACCTCGGGACAGGGATTACGAGCAGTACTTC.

This chain joins TRBV7-8 and TRBJ2-5; 9 bases agree with TRBD1. Germline trimming cut 2 bases from V and 5 bases from J; bases unmatched to any gene: 9. The germline V gene has CDR1 SGHVS and CDR2 FQNEAQ. The CDR3 extends over 16 amino acids. The CDR3 DNA is TGTGCCAGCAGCTTAATCCCTACAGGGGGCCTGGAGACCCAGTACTTC. Translating it yields CASSLIPTGGLETQYF.

V gene TRBV27 combines with J gene TRBJ2-1, with 12 bases aligning to TRBD2. The CDR3 sequence is 16 residues long. The germline V gene has CDR1 MNHEY and CDR2 SMNVEV (reference sequence). The V and J ends lost 5 bases and 10 bases, in that order; junction bases with no gene match: 12. The CDR3, as DNA: TGTGCCAGCAGTCTCGAAGGACTAGCGGGAACACACGAGCAGTTCTTC. The encoded protein is CASSLEGLAGTHEQFF.

The sample holds one count of this clone. The chain links TRBV11-1 to TRBJ1-4; 8 bases agree with TRBD1. The germline V gene has CDR1 SGHAT and CDR2 FQDESV (reference sequence). Trimming cost V 6 bases and J 4 bases; bases outside gene matches: 7. The CDR3 is made up of 15 amino acids. For the CDR3, the DNA is TGTGCCAGCAGACTGGTGGGGACAGGTAATGAAAAACTGTTTTTT. Translation: CASRLVGTGNEKLFF.

V usage is TRBV6-5 and J usage is TRBJ1-2; D call uncertain. Germline loops: CDR1 MNHEY, CDR2 SVGAGI. V lost 6 bases and J lost 2, with 10 bases in between. This CDR3 is built from 13 residues. The CDR3 loop reads CASRGRENYGYTF. The CDR3 coding sequence is TGTGCCAGCAGGGGCCGGGAGAACTATGGCTACACCTTC.

The J gene is TRBJ1-2, the V gene TRBV27; TRBD1 is a possible D gene (5 bases). From germline, CDR1 is MNHEY and CDR2 SMNVEV (reference sequence). Trimming stripped 2 bases from V and 6 bases from J, with 16 bases between. This CDR3 contains 15 residues. This CDR3 is CASSLGQGLADGYTF. The CDR3 nucleotides read TGTGCCAGCAGTTTAGGGCAGGGACTTGCGGATGGCTACACCTTC.

This clone has only one observation. The chain employs TRBV7-8 and TRBJ2-1; D uncertain. There are 18 residues in the CDR3. Germline V gene sequence: CDR1 SGHVS, CDR2 FQNEAQ. V lost 0 bases and J 0 bases, leaving 15 bases between the germline ends. The CDR3 DNA follows: TGTGCCAGCAGCTTAGCGGCCTCGTGGGCCACCTCCTACAATGAGCAGTTCTTC. Encoded protein: CASSLAASWATSYNEQFF.

The J gene is TRBJ1-6, the V gene TRBV12-5; D is possibly TRBD1 (5 bases). Germline CDR1 reads LGHNT; CDR2 reads FRNRAP. The CDR3 is 12 residues long. Trimming removed 6 bases at V and 10 bases at J, with 10 bases between. CDR3 in DNA: TGTGCTAGTGGCTATCCAGGGTCACCCCTCCACTTT. Protein product: CASGYPGSPLHF.

The chain links TRBV4-2 to TRBJ1-4, with TRBD1 matching over 7 bases. The CDR3 has 15 residues. Trimming took 4 bases from V and 3 from J; bases not matched to a gene: 5. Germline V gene data show CDR1 as LGHNA and CDR2 as YNFKEQ. The CDR3 DNA reads TGTGCCAGCAGCCCTACCGGGACAGCTAATGAAAAACTGTTTTTT. Translated, it gives CASSPTGTANEKLFF.

This clone has just one count. V and J are TRBV18 and TRBJ2-1, with a possible D match to TRBD1 (6 bases). This CDR3 spans 16 amino acids. Deletions cut 2 bases from V and 8 bases from J, with 19 bases between. Germline loops: CDR1 KGHSH, CDR2 LQKENI. The CDR3 sequence is CASSPYTGTMSDEQFF. CDR3 sequence (DNA): TGTGCCAGCTCACCATACACAGGGACCATGTCTGATGAGCAGTTCTTC.

This rearrangement joins TRBV5-1 to TRBJ1-1; D might be TRBD1 (6 bases). The CDR3 length is 12 residues. Germline V gene lookup returns CDR1 SGHRS and CDR2 YFSETQ. V lost 4 bases and J lost 8, with 12 bases in between. CDR3 bases: TGCGCCAGCAGCCACCGGACAGCCGAAGCTTTCTTT. It yields the protein CASSHRTAEAFF.

This sequence joins TRBV5-1 and TRBJ1-2, with TRBD1 matching over 7 bases. Unmatched junction bases numbered 10, after V lost 4 bases and J lost 4 bases. Germline loops: CDR1 SGHRS, CDR2 YFSETQ. The CDR3 runs to 15 residues. CDR3 nucleotide sequence: TGCGCCAGCAGCACCGGACAGGTGGCGGGCTATGGCTACACCTTC. Its translation: CASSTGQVAGYGYTF.

This clone was counted many times. The rearrangement joins TRBV24-1 to TRBJ2-2, with TRBD1 identical over 9 bases. Germline CDR1 KGHDR, CDR2 SFDVKD. With V trimmed by 2 bases and J by 6 bases, 6 bases remained unmatched. The CDR3 contains 16 residues. The CDR3 DNA reads TGTGCCACCAGTGATTCCGGGACAGGGTTGTCCGGGGAGCTGTTTTTT. Amino acids: CATSDSGTGLSGELFF.

The chain employs TRBV6-1 and TRBJ2-2, with unresolved D. There are 15 residues in the CDR3. Germline lookup yields CDR1 MNHNS and CDR2 SASEGT. The V end lost 1 base, the J end lost 0 bases, and 6 bases lay between the germline ends. CDR3 in DNA: TGTGCCAGCAGTGAAGTGGAGCCGAACACCGGGGAGCTGTTTTTT. It is translated as CASSEVEPNTGELFF.

This clone has just one count. The J gene is TRBJ2-7, the V gene TRBV28, with 9 bases fitting TRBD2. The V and J ends lost 2 bases and 7 bases, in that order; junction bases with no gene match: 9. The germline V gene encodes CDR1 MDHEN and CDR2 SYDVKM. This CDR3 comprises 15 residues. CDR3 sequence: CASSLPGLASWEQYF. Written as DNA, the CDR3 is TGTGCCAGCAGTTTACCGGGACTAGCATCCTGGGAGCAGTACTTC.

This chain connects TRBV7-8 to TRBJ2-2; tentative D call: TRBD1 (6 bases). The V end lost 4 bases, the J end lost 1 base, and 10 bases lay between the germline ends. The CDR3 runs to 15 residues. The germline gives CDR1 SGHVS, CDR2 FQNEAQ. As DNA, the CDR3 is TGTGCCAGCAGCTCGCAGGGGCAGAACACCGGGGAGCTGTTTTTT. Translation: CASSSQGQNTGELFF.

This chain uses TRBV27 with TRBJ2-1, with 7 bases that match TRBD2. In germline, CDR1 is MNHEY, CDR2 SMNVEV (reference sequence). V gave up 6 bases and J gave up 0 bases; unmatched junction bases: 2. The CDR3 has 14 amino acids. CDR3 sequence: CASSSGTSYNEQFF. The CDR3 nucleotides are TGTGCCAGCAGCAGCGGGACCTCCTACAATGAGCAGTTCTTC.

The chain links TRBV3-1 (or the pseudogene TRBV3-2) to TRBJ1-2; D uncertain. The germline gives CDR1 LGHDT, CDR2 YNNKEL (reference sequence). The CDR3 runs to 14 residues. The V end lost 0 bases, the J end lost 5 bases, and 10 bases lay between the germline ends. The CDR3 is CASSQEGAVYGYTF. In DNA, the CDR3 is TGTGCCAGCAGCCAAGAGGGTGCGGTGTATGGCTACACCTTC.

In its sample, this clone was seen once. The chain has TRBV19 and TRBJ1-5; D is undetermined. CDR1 is LNHDA and CDR2 is SQIVND in the germline V gene (reference sequence). This CDR3 is 11 amino acids long. The V and J ends lost 5 bases and 4 bases respectively, with 3 bases between them. The CDR3 reads CASSSNQPQHF. CDR3 nucleotides: TGTGCCAGTAGTTCTAATCAGCCCCAGCATTTT.

This clone is a singleton in its sample. The chain joins TRBV20-1 to TRBJ2-7; TRBD2 aligns across 7 bases. This CDR3 spans 14 amino acids. Germline values: CDR1 DFQATT, CDR2 SNEGSKA (reference sequence). V lost 3 bases and J lost 2; bases outside the gene matches: 7. Here the CDR3 DNA reads TGCAGTGCTAGTATGGCTAGCGGCCCCTACGAGCAGTACTTC. This codes for CSASMASGPYEQYF.

The V and J genes are TRBV11-2 and TRBJ2-7; 10 bases agree with TRBD1. The CDR3 extends over 16 amino acids. Germline CDR1 reads SGHAT; CDR2 reads FQNNGV. J was trimmed by 4 bases and V by 5 bases; bases with no gene match: 11. The CDR3 nucleotides are TGTGCCAGCAGCCCCGCCGGGACAGGGGCTTGGTACGAGCAGTACTTC. Its translation: CASSPAGTGAWYEQYF.